The rows below give T cell receptor beta chains drawn from one sample of a study of blood T cell repertoires in COVID-19. This table comes from immunoSEQ multiplex PCR, and its TCRdb copy is limited to in-frame clones, with some not included. Among roughly 250,000 clones, about 87% were seen once, and the ten largest hold 3.7%. Sequencing used peripheral blood. These TCRs come from a woman aged 40 to 49 with acute or convalescent COVID-19. CDR3s include the opening cysteine and the closing phenylalanine or tryptophan. Each record gives: D gene, V gene, J gene, clone size, CDR3 DNA, CDR3 protein. D genes are given only for firm matches. Expanded clones are given a class, and other clones once, few, many or no size at all.

TRBD2	TRBV6-5	TRBJ2-1	once	TGTGCCAGCAGTTATACTAGCGGGGGGTACAATGAGCAGTTCTTC	CASSYTSGGYNEQFF
TRBD1	TRBV11-3	TRBJ1-6	.	TGTGCCAGCAGCTCAACCGGACAGGGGGCTCCCCTCCACTTT	CASSSTGQGAPLHF
.	TRBV11-2	TRBJ2-1	.	TGTGCCAGCAGCTTGAGAGTCGGGACACGTACGAACAATGAGCAGTTCTTC	CASSLRVGTRTNNEQFF
TRBD2	TRBV5-4	TRBJ2-4	.	TGTGCCAGCAGCCCCGGCGGCGGGGGGGGCCCCAAAAACATTCAGTACTTC	CASSPGGGGGPKNIQYF
.	TRBV3-1/TRBV3-2	TRBJ2-1	.	TGTGCCAGCAGCCAAGAGGGAGTTTACCCCTACAATGAGCAGTTCTTC	CASSQEGVYPYNEQFF
.	TRBV7-9	TRBJ2-5	.	TGTGCCAGCAGCTTAGGGGGGGGCTTCCAAGAGACCCAGTACTTC	CASSLGGGFQETQYF
TRBD1	TRBV10-3	TRBJ2-1	.	TGTGCCACCGAGACAGGGAAGTTGGACTATGAGCAGTTCTTC	CATETGKLDYEQFF
.	TRBV6-2/TRBV6-3	TRBJ1-2	.	TGTGCCAGCAGTTACCAGGGGTTAGCTAACTATGGCTACACCTTC	CASSYQGLANYGYTF
.	TRBV7-8	TRBJ1-1	.	TGTGCCAGCAGCTTAGGAAGCCAGGGACACATTGAAGCTTTCTTT	CASSLGSQGHIEAFF
.	TRBV5-6	TRBJ2-4	.	TGTGCCAGCAGCTCCGGGACACCGAACATTCAGTACTTC	CASSSGTPNIQYF
TRBD2	TRBV7-2	TRBJ2-5	.	TGTGCCAGCAGCTTACTCTACGGGGCGGTAGCGGGGGAGGCGAGAACCCAGTACTTC	CASSLLYGAVAGEARTQYF
.	TRBV18	TRBJ1-1	.	TGTGCCAGCTCACTACTGGAGGACACTGAAGCTTTCTTT	CASSLLEDTEAFF
TRBD2	TRBV7-3	TRBJ2-5	.	TGTGCCAGCAGCTTAGGTTGGGGGGGAAAACAAGAGACCCAGTACTTC	CASSLGWGGKQETQYF
.	TRBV6-6	TRBJ1-4	.	TGTGCCAGCAGTTATGGGCCTAATGAAAAACTGTTTTTT	CASSYGPNEKLFF
.	TRBV12-3/TRBV12-4	TRBJ1-2	.	TGTGCCAGCAGCGAACAGGGCGCATATGGCTACACCTTC	CASSEQGAYGYTF
.	TRBV5-4	TRBJ2-2	.	TGTGCCAGCAGCTTTCCGGGGGCCGGGGAGCTGTTTTTT	CASSFPGAGELFF
TRBD2	TRBV6-5	TRBJ2-1	.	TGTGCCAGCATGAGACTAGCGGGGGGGAAGGAGCAGTTCTTC	CASMRLAGGKEQFF
TRBD1	TRBV3-1/TRBV3-2	TRBJ2-3	.	TGTGCCAGCAGTGAACAGGGGGCGCGCACAGATACGCAGTATTTT	CASSEQGARTDTQYF
.	TRBV5-1	TRBJ2-1	.	TGCGCCAGCAGCTTTGAGAGTGAGCAGTTCTTC	CASSFESEQFF
.	TRBV9	TRBJ1-1	.	TGTGCCAGCAGCGTAGAATCTTCGAGCACTGAAGCTTTCTTT	CASSVESSSTEAFF
TRBD1	TRBV24-1	TRBJ2-3	.	TGTGCCACCAGTGATTTGCCCGGACAGGGTGAAGATACGCAGTATTTT	CATSDLPGQGEDTQYF
.	TRBV10-1	TRBJ1-1	.	TGCGCCAGCAGTGAGAACGTGGGGCGAGGAACTGAAGCTTTCTTT	CASSENVGRGTEAFF
TRBD1	TRBV10-2	TRBJ1-1	.	TGCGCCAGCAGTGAGCCCAGGGGGGCGGGCACTGAAGCTTTCTTT	CASSEPRGAGTEAFF
.	TRBV4-1	TRBJ1-2	.	TGCGCCAGCAGCCACTTCACGGCAGGTCCTAACTATGGCTACACCTTC	CASSHFTAGPNYGYTF
TRBD1	TRBV9	TRBJ1-2	.	TGTGCCAGCAGCCCCGGGACAGGGCCTGTCATTGGGGACTACACCTTC	CASSPGTGPVIGDYTF
TRBD1	TRBV19	TRBJ2-1	.	TGTGCCAGTACCGTCCGGGACAGGTCCTACAATGAGCAGTTCTTC	CASTVRDRSYNEQFF
.	TRBV4-1	TRBJ1-2	.	TGCGCCAGCAGCCAAGAGTTTGGGAGGGTTCCTTATGGCTACACCTTC	CASSQEFGRVPYGYTF
TRBD1	TRBV18	TRBJ1-2	.	TGTGCCAGCTCACCCTTGGAGGGGGCAAGAGGCTACACCTTC	CASSPLEGARGYTF
.	TRBV30	TRBJ1-5	.	TGTGCCTGGAGTCGGGAGGGGAACCAGCCCCAGCATTTT	CAWSREGNQPQHF
TRBD2	TRBV27	TRBJ2-3	.	TGTGCCAGCAGTTGGGGGACTAGCGGCACAGATACGCAGTATTTT	CASSWGTSGTDTQYF
.	TRBV15	TRBJ1-5	.	TGTGCCACCAGCAGAGATCGAGGCATTAATCAGCCCCAGCATTTT	CATSRDRGINQPQHF